One T cell receptor (beta chain) is described in this entry. This clonotype has more than one count but fewer than ten. The target of this receptor is not known. No base-level quality is on record; no much larger clone is a single base apart. What this sample's time point label stands for: newly diagnosed GD, antithyroid drugs for less than 3 months. For both TCR sequencing and RNA sequencing, RNA was extracted from PBMCs using TRIzol. Graves' disease was diagnosed according to American Thyroid Association guidelines. Recruitment of patients was carried out at an endocrinology department in Xi'an, China. From each patient, about 8.9 milliliters of peripheral blood was collected into an EDTA anticoagulant tube. PBMCs were isolated by Ficoll Paque Plus density gradient separation without further T cell sorting. An Agilent 2100 Bioanalyzer and agarose gel were used to check RNA quality, while a NanoDrop 2000 measured RNA concentration.

This specimen belongs to a study of regulatory T cells in long-lasting Graves disease (dated by TCRdb to about 2021). Broadly, across the study: Antithyroid drugs had been taken for less than 3 months by newly diagnosed Graves' disease patients. Patients with persistent Graves' disease were compared with patients with newly diagnosed Graves' disease using TCR sequencing and RNA sequencing of peripheral blood. The study was conducted in China and was registered as a clinical trial. A total of around 35 samples underwent TCR sequencing, from roughly 13 patients with persistent Graves' disease and roughly 20 patients with newly diagnosed Graves' disease.

Inclusive of the bounding cysteine and phenylalanine, the CDR3 is 16 residues long. Just the 48-base CDR3 DNA is kept, in frame starting at base 1. V is cut by 1 base and J by 1 base, and the space between the germline ends is 11 bases. CDR1 LNHNV and CDR2 YYDKDF were looked up in the germline V gene (reference sequence). Library generation was performed with multiplex PCR. TCRdb names Illumina HiSeq 4000 as the instrument used. TCR beta libraries were built with iRepertoire HTBI primers and Arm-PCR amplification of CDR3 regions. Before sequencing, the PCR products underwent gel purification. Regarding the original processing steps: Gene usage analysis of CDR3 amino acid clonotypes relied on the roughly 64 TRBV and 14 TRBJ segments identified across samples. COPE and FqMerger were used to merge the filtered high-quality paired reads into contigs. Contigs were aligned with BLAST to IMGT TRBV, TRBD and TRBJ reference genes, and CDR3 was defined per IMGT. Highly expanded clones were defined as clonotypes with a frequency above 0.1%. Shannon entropy served as the measure of repertoire diversity, while the Gini coefficient captured V-J evenness. A clonotype found in more than one individual was treated as public. TCRdb reran the public reads through fastp at Q25 and MiXCR, keeping productive beta chains. Duplicate CDR3 protein sequences are folded into a single record with the most common DNA and genes. What appears here as the V and J calls and clone size reflects TCRdb's work, not the paper's. This sample has roughly 610,000 distinct CDR3 sequences in its table, and approximately 15% of those were observed once. More than 15% of the sample is taken by the ten largest.

Findings and caveats that apply to the study as a whole: A larger number of public clonotypes was shared among persistent patients (fewer than 3,000) than among newly diagnosed patients (roughly 1,000). The small sample size was acknowledged by the authors as a limitation that may reduce accuracy. Only the TCR beta chain was sequenced and analyzed. Only peripheral blood was studied, because thyroid tissue, the primary lesion, was inaccessible. Lower TCR Shannon entropy and fewer highly expanded clones were observed in persistent Graves' disease patients than in newly diagnosed patients, which suggested clonal expansion. Persistent disease showed preferential use of TRBV28, TRBJ1-2 and TRBJ2-5, whereas newly diagnosed disease favored TRBV20-1 and TRBJ2-1.

This sample was also put to use in a study of T cells in Graves' hyperthyroidism and ophthalmopathy. Per that second paper: Stable Graves' hyperthyroidism was defined as the absence of progression to ophthalmopathy over 18 months of follow-up. The hyperthyroidism patients were between 18 and 65 years old and newly diagnosed, with a disease duration of less than 2 months. Exclusion was applied to patients with uncontrolled infections, other autoimmune diseases, pregnancy or lactation. Diagnoses were based on clinical symptoms, serum thyroxine and TRAb, thyroid ultrasound and orbital computed tomography. The first round of RT-PCR for the TCR CDR3 was performed with the HTBI primer set and the Qiagen OneStep RT-PCR kit. Most expanded thyroid clonotypes (frequency above 0.001) were also found in blood, which suggests that blood repertoires may mirror thyroid immune responses. A model built on a 13 V-J signature distinguished ophthalmopathy from stable hyperthyroidism, reaching roughly 88% sensitivity and approximately 83% specificity in cross-validation and 80%/75% in testing. In validation, the model predicted progression to ophthalmopathy with 65% to 71% sensitivity and 72.22% specificity, a median of about 6.7 months before onset. A discovery cohort of about a hundred patients, 43 with Graves' ophthalmopathy and 55 to 60 with stable Graves' hyperthyroidism, was used to find distinguishing TCR V-J signatures. Whether ophthalmopathy could be predicted prospectively was tested in an independent validation cohort made up of 18 to 20 hyperthyroidism patients plus 17 patients who later progressed to ophthalmopathy. The approximately 90 discovery patients were randomly split 7:3 into training and test sets. The study also compared thyroid tissue and blood T-cell repertoires from several Graves' hyperthyroidism patients. After sampling, hyperthyroidism patients received methimazole starting at 30 mg daily, and ophthalmopathy patients received high-dose intravenous methylprednisolone. Libraries were constructed in a second round of multiplex PCR, after which size selection and purification were carried out. Sequencing of the libraries was done on an Illumina HiSeq2000 using paired-end 100 bp reads. SOAPnuke was used to process the raw data, removing reads that contained adapters or uncalled bases, had a mean Phred below 15, or lacked an exact match to the constant primer or identifier. COPE v1.2.5 was used to merge the high-quality paired reads, and each unique nucleotide sequence was defined as a clonotype. MiTCR v1.1 was used to align clonotypes to the IMGT TRBV, TRBD and TRBJ reference segments. Only V-J combinations with frequency above 0.0001, covering roughly 99% of repertoires, were analysed. A TCS score was defined as the ratio of F50 (clonal expansion) to E x V (chaos), with BLOSUM62-based TCRdist applied between CDR3 peptides within each V-J. Welch's t-statistics and random forest reduced fewer than 550 V-J features to about 12, which were used in a naive Bayes classifier (R e1071). Sample size was not statistically predetermined, and blinding of investigators to group allocation was not performed. According to the paper, TCR Vbeta CDR3 sequencing was carried out on approximately 140 peripheral blood samples, which came from 40 to 45 ophthalmopathy, around 74 hyperthyroidism and roughly 17 progressor patients.

The clonotype comes from a woman in her thirties with Graves disease. Donor details come from another sample of the same person, matched by shared clones. This sample comprised peripheral blood mononuclear cells (PBMCs), obtained at new diagnosis, from a patient treated with antithyroid drugs. This sequence uses TRBV15 and TRBJ1-3; tentative D gene TRBD1, with 5 bases matching. In nucleotides, the sequence is TGTGCCACCAGCAGAGCCCTTCCAGGGTCTGGAAACACCATATATTTT. Translated, it reads CATSRALPGSGNTIYF.